This TCR beta chain was captured by sequencing in a study of OX40 agonist ivuxolimab in advanced cancers. Study details: Earlier anti-PD-1, anti-PD-L1 or anti-CTLA-4 therapy was permitted; under 50% had received some. Findings and limits, study-wide: Clonal expansion from baseline to week 6 occurred in both CD4+ and CD8+ T cells.

Comments on this clone: Its cognate antigen is unknown.

Sampling times: baseline, cycle 4 day 1, cycle 7 day 1. Method: immunoSEQ multiplex PCR; TCRdb's copy keeps in-frame clones and lacks some. Of tens of thousands of clones in the sample, more than 85% were seen once. The sequence came from an adult with an advanced solid tumor such as melanoma, head and neck, liver or kidney cancer. Sequenced here: CD4+ or CD8+ T cells sorted from blood, sampled in a trial of the OX40 agonist ivuxolimab.

The CDR3 DNA reads TGTGCCAGCAGCTCCCACCCCCAAGAGACCCAGTACTTC. Amino acids: CASSSHPQETQYF. The chain has TRBV7-6 and TRBJ2-5; D remains unclear. Trimming stripped 4 bases from V and 1 base from J, with 7 bases between. The germline CDR1 and CDR2 sequences are SGHVS and FNYEAQ. The CDR3 has 13 amino acids.